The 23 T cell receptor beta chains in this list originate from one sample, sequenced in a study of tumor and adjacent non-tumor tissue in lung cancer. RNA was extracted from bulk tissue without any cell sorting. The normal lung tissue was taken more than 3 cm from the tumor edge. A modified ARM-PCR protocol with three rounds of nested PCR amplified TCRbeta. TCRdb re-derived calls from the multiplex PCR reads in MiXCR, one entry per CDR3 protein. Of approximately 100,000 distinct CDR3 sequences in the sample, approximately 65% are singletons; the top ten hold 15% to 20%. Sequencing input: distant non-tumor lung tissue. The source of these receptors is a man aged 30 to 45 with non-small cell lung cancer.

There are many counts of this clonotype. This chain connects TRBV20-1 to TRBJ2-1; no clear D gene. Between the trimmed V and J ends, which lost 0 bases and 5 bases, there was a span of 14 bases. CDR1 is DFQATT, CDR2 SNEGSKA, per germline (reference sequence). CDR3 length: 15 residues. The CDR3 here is CSAREDGSFNNEQFF. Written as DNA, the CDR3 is TGCAGTGCTAGAGAGGATGGTAGCTTCAACAATGAGCAGTTCTTC.

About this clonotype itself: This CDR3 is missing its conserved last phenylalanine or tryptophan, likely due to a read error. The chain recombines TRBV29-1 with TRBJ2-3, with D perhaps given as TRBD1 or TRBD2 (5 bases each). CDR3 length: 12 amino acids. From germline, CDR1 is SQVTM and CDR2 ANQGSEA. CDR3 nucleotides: TGCAGGCTGTCAGGGCACCGGGACCCTCAGTATTTG. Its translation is CRLSGHRDPQYL.

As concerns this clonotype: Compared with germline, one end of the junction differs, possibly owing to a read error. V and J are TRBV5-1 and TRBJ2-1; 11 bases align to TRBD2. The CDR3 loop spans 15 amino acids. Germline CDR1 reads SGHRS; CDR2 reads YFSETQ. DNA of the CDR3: TGCGCCAGCAACTTGTTACTAGCGGGAGCGGGTGAGCAGTTCTTC. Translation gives CASNLLLAGAGEQFF.

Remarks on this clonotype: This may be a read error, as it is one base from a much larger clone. The DNA of the CDR3 is TGTGCCAGCAACCAAGATTTGACAGTCTATGGCTACACCTTC. Translation gives CASNQDLTVYGYTF. The chain joins TRBV4-2 to TRBJ1-2; maybe TRBD1 (5 bases). The CDR3 spans 14 residues. The germline V gene encodes CDR1 LGHNA and CDR2 YNFKEQ.

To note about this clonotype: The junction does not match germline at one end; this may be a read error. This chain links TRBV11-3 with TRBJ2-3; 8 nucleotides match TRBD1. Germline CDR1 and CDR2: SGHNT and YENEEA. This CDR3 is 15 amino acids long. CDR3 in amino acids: CASSSGQGYTDTQCF. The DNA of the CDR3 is TGTGCCAGCAGCTCAGGACAGGGTTACACAGATACGCAGTGTTTT.

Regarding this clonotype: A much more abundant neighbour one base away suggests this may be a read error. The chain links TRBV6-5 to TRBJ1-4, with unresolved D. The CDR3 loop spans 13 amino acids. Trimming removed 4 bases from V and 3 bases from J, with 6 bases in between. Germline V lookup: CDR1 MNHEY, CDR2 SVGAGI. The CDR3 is CASSCSSNEKLFF. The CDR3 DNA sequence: TGTGCCAGCAGTTGCTCGTCTAATGAAAAACTGTTTTTT.

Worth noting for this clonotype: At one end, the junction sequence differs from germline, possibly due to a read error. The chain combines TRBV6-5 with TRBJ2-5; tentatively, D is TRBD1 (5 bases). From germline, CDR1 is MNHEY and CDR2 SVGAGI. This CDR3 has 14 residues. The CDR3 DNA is TGTGACAGCAGCTATAAGGGGCGGCGGGAGACCCAGTACTTC. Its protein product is CDSSYKGRRETQYF.

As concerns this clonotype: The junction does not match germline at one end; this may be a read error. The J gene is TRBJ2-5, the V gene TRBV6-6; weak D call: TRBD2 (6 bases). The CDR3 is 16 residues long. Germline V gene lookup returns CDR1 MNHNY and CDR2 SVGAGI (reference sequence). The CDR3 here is CASSYSLRRAFETQYF. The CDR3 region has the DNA TGTGCCAGTAGTTATAGTTTGCGGAGGGCCTTCGAGACCCAGTACTTC.

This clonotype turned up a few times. The CDR3 reads CASSFATGITDTQYF. CDR3 sequence (DNA): TGTGCCAGCAGCTTTGCGACAGGGATTACAGATACGCAGTATTTT. This sequence joins TRBV7-2 and TRBJ2-3; 7 bases are shared with TRBD1. The CDR3 is made up of 15 amino acids. Germline V CDR1 and CDR2: SGHTA, FQGNSA. V gave up 3 bases and J gave up 3 bases; unmatched junction bases: 6.

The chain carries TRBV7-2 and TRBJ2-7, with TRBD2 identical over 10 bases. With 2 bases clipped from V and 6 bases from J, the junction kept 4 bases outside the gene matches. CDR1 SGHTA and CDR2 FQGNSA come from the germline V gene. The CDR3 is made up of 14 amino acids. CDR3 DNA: TGTGCCAGCAGCTTACTGGGACTAGCGAGCGAGCAGTACTTC. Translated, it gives CASSLLGLASEQYF.

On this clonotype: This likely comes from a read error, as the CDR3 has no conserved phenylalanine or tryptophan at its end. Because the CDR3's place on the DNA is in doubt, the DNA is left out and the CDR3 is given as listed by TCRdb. The CDR3 region is CSVVQHTRYS. The chain employs TRBV29-1 and TRBJ2-3. Germline V gene lookup returns CDR1 SQVTM and CDR2 ANQGSEA. The CDR3 sequence runs 10 residues, both termini included.

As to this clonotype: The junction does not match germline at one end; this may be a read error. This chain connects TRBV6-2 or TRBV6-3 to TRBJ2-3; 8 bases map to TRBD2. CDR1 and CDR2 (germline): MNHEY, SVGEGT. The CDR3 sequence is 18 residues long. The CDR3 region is CASRPIRISGIRTDTQYF. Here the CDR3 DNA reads TGCGCCAGCAGGCCAATTCGGATTAGCGGGATTCGCACAGATACGCAGTATTTT.

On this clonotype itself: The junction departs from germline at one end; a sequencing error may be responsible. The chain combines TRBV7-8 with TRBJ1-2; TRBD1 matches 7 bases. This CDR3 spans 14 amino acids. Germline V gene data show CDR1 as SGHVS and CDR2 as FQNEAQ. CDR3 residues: CSSSSRTGFYGYTF. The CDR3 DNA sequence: TGTTCCAGTAGCTCCCGGACAGGATTCTATGGCTACACCTTC. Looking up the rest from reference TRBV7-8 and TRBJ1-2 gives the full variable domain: GAGVSQSPRYKVAKRGQDVALRCDPISGHVSLFWYQQALGQGPEFLTYFQNEAQLDKSGLPSDRFFAERPEGSVSTLKIQRTQQEDSAVYLCSSSSRTGFYGYTFGSGTRLTVV.

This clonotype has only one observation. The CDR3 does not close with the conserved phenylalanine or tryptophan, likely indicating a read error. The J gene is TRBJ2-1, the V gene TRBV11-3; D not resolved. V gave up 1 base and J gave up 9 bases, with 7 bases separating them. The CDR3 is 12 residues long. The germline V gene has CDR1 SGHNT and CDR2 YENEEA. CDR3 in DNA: TGTGCCAGCAGCTTAGTGGAAGTTGAGCAGTTCCTC. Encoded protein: CASSLVEVEQFL.

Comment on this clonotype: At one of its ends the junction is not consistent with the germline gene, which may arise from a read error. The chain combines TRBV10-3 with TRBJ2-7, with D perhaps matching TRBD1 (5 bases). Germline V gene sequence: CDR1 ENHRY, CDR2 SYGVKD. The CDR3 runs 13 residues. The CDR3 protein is CAISDEGADEQYF. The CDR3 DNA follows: TGTGCCATCAGTGACGAAGGGGCAGACGAGCAGTATTTC.

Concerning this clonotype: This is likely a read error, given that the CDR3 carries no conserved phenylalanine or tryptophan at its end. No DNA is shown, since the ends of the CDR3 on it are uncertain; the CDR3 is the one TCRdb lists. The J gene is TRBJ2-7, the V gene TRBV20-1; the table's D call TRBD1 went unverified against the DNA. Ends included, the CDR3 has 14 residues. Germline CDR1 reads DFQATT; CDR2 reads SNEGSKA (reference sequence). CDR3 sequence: CSARDTRSGFEQYL.

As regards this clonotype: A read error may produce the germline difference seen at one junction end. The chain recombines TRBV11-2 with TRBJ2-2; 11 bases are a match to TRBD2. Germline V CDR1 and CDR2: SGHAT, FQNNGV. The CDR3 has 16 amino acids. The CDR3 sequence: CASSLELAGESGELFF. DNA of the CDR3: TGTGCCAGCAGCTTGGAACTAGCGGGAGAAAGCGGGGAGCTGTTTTTC.

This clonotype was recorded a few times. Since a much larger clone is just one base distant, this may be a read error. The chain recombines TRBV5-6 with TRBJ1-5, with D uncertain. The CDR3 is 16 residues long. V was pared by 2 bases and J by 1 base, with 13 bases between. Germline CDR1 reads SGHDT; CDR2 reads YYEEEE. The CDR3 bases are TGTGCCAGCAGCTTCGGGATAGGGTCGAGCAATCAGCCCCAGCATTTT. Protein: CASSFGIGSSNQPQHF.

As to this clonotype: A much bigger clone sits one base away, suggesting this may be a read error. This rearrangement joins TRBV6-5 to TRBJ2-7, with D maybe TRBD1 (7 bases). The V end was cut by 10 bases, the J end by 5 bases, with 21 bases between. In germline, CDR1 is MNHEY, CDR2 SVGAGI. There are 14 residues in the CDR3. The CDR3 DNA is TGTGCCACCAGACCGACAGGGAGGAGGAACGAGCAGTACTTC. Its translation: CATRPTGRRNEQYF.

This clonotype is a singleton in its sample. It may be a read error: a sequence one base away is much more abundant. CDR3 in amino acids: CASSLPGSSGKYTGELFF. CDR3 in DNA: TGTGCCAGCAGCTTACCTGGGAGTAGCGGGAAATACACCGGGGAGCTGTTTTTT. The J gene is TRBJ2-2, the V gene TRBV7-9; 8 nucleotides align to TRBD2. Germline values: CDR1 SEHNR, CDR2 FQNEAQ (reference sequence). J was trimmed by 3 bases and V by 2 bases; bases with no gene match: 11. This CDR3 is 18 amino acids long.

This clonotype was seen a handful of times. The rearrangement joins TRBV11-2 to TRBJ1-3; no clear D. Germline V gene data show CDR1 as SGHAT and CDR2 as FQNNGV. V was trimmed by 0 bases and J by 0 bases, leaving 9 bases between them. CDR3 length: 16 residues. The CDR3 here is CASSLESTFSGNTIYF. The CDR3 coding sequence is TGTGCCAGCAGCTTAGAGAGCACATTCTCTGGAAACACCATATATTTT.

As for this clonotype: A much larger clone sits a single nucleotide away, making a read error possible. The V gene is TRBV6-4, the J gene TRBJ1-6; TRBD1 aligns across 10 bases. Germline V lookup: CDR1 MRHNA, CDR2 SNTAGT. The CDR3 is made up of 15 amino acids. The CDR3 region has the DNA TGTGCCTGCAGTGCGCCGGGACAGGGGTCTTCACCCCTCCACTTT. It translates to CACSAPGQGSSPLHF.

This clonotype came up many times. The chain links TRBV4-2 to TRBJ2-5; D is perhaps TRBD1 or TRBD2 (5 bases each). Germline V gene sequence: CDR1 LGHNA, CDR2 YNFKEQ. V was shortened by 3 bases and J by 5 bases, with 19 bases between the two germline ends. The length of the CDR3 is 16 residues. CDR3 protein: CASSQGERASGETQYF. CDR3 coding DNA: TGTGCCAGCAGCCAGGGGGAAAGAGCTAGTGGGGAGACCCAGTACTTC.